What follows are 24 T cell receptor beta chains derived from one specimen sequenced in a study of identifying expanded T cells in peripheral blood. The protocol was immunoSEQ multiplex PCR, while the TCRdb copy is restricted to in-frame clones and leaves out a portion. The sample shows approximately 130,000 clones, about 88% of them seen only once. The source material was blood. The origin of the receptors is a person aged 18 to 70 in good health.

The rearrangement joins TRBV29-1 to TRBJ2-7, with 7 nucleotides matching TRBD2. The CDR3 length is 14 residues. With V trimmed by 1 base and J by 3 bases, 6 bases remained unmatched. Germline assignment: CDR1 SQVTM and CDR2 ANQGSEA. Here the CDR3 DNA reads TGCAGCGTTGAAGGGGGCAGGGACTACTACGAGCAGTACTTC. Translated: CSVEGGRDYYEQYF.

The sample holds one count of this clone. The chain carries TRBV11-1 and TRBJ2-7; 8 bases map to TRBD1. J gave up 4 bases and V 5 bases, and 7 bases lay outside the gene matches. This CDR3 contains 14 residues. Germline lookup yields CDR1 SGHAT and CDR2 FQDESV (reference sequence). This CDR3 reads CASSRGQGRYEQYF. The CDR3 nucleotides read TGTGCCAGCAGCCGAGGACAGGGAAGGTACGAGCAGTACTTC.

V and J are TRBV7-9 and TRBJ2-1; D is uncertain. The germline gives CDR1 SEHNR, CDR2 FQNEAQ (reference sequence). The CDR3 runs 15 residues. V lost 1 base, J lost 0 bases, and 7 bases lay in between. The CDR3 region is CASSLGWGSYNEQFF. The CDR3 DNA follows: TGTGCCAGCAGCTTAGGATGGGGCTCCTACAATGAGCAGTTCTTC.

The V gene is TRBV4-2, the J gene TRBJ2-7; 11 bases map to TRBD1. Germline values: CDR1 LGHNA, CDR2 YNFKEQ. V lost 2 bases and J lost 3; bases outside the gene matches: 6. The CDR3 spans 16 residues. The CDR3 region is CASSQITGTGGYEQYF. CDR3 nucleotide sequence: TGTGCCAGCAGCCAAATTACCGGGACAGGGGGCTACGAGCAGTACTTC.

This clone was seen a handful of times. This chain joins TRBV2 and TRBJ2-2, with D unresolved. CDR3 size: 13 residues. Germline lookup yields CDR1 SNHLY and CDR2 FYNNEI. V lost 3 bases and J 2 bases, leaving 4 bases between the germline ends. The CDR3 region has the DNA TGTGCCAGCAGTGACGATAACACCGGGGAGCTGTTTTTT. This gives the protein CASSDDNTGELFF.

The genes are TRBV19 and TRBJ2-1, with 7 bases identical to TRBD2. The J segment lost 15 bases and the V segment lost 3 bases, leaving 5 bases of the junction unmatched. The CDR3 is 11 amino acids. Per germline, CDR1 LNHDA and CDR2 SQIVND (reference sequence). The CDR3 is CASSMGGYPFF. In DNA form, the CDR3 reads TGTGCCAGTAGTATGGGAGGGTATCCGTTCTTC.

This clone has just one count. The gene calls are TRBV18 and TRBJ2-7; perhaps TRBD1 as D (6 bases). Trimming took 2 bases from V and 3 from J, leaving 14 bases between them. Per the germline V gene, CDR1 is KGHSH and CDR2 is LQKENI. The CDR3 is made up of 15 amino acids. In DNA, the CDR3 is TGTGCCAGCTCACCATTTGGACAGAGTCTCTACGAGCAGTACTTC. The encoded protein is CASSPFGQSLYEQYF.

The J gene is TRBJ1-1, the V gene TRBV28; possible D gene TRBD1, 5 bases. Trimming pared 4 bases from V and 4 bases from J, leaving 13 bases between. The CDR3 length is 14 residues. The germline V gene encodes CDR1 MDHEN and CDR2 SYDVKM. The CDR3 region has the DNA TGTGCCAGCAGTTCCAATGGGGGGAGCACTGAAGCTTTCTTT. This translates into CASSSNGGSTEAFF.

The V call is TRBV14, the J call TRBJ1-1; 12 bases are a match to TRBD1. This CDR3 contains 15 residues. Germline trimming cut 4 bases from V and 4 bases from J; bases unmatched to any gene: 4. Germline loops: CDR1 SGHDN, CDR2 FVKESK. CDR3 region: CASSPGTGGTTEAFF. The CDR3 region has the DNA TGTGCCAGCAGCCCAGGGACAGGGGGCACCACTGAAGCTTTCTTT. Full variable domain (rest looked up from reference TRBV14 and TRBJ1-1): EAGVTQFPSHSVIEKGQTVTLRCDPISGHDNLYWYRRVMGKEIKFLLHFVKESKQDESGMPNNRFLAERTGGTYSTLKVQPAELEDSGVYFCASSPGTGGTTEAFFGQGTRLTVV.

The rearrangement uses TRBV6-6 and TRBJ2-5; D gene ambiguous. V lost 2 bases and J 4 bases, leaving 5 bases between the germline ends. CDR1 and CDR2 from the germline V gene are MNHNY and SVGAGI (reference sequence). The CDR3 loop spans 12 amino acids. CDR3 region: CASSYTGETQYF. DNA for the CDR3: TGTGCCAGCAGTTACACGGGAGAGACCCAGTACTTC.

This clone was picked up a small number of times. This rearrangement joins TRBV2 to TRBJ1-1; the D gene is possibly TRBD1 (6 bases). The CDR3 covers 13 residues. From germline, CDR1 is SNHLY and CDR2 FYNNEI. V was cut by 7 bases and J by 2 bases, with 11 bases left in between. CDR3 residues: CASTGTSNTEAFF. The CDR3, as DNA: TGTGCCAGCACCGGGACAAGCAACACTGAAGCTTTCTTT.

This clone was observed a few times. V is TRBV30 and J is TRBJ1-2; no reliable D call. The V end lost 2 bases, the J end lost 6 bases, and 10 bases lay between the germline ends. CDR1 is GTSNPN, CDR2 SVGIG, per germline (reference sequence). This CDR3 has 12 residues. The CDR3 DNA reads as TGTGCCTGGAGTTCCCTACGGCATGGCTACACCTTC. It specifies CAWSSLRHGYTF.

The chain couples TRBV6-5 to TRBJ2-7; 7 nucleotides agree with TRBD2. Germline-derived CDR1 and CDR2 are MNHEY and SVGAGI. The CDR3 is 15 amino acids. With 8 bases clipped from V and 7 bases from J, the junction kept 17 bases outside the gene matches. The CDR3 DNA reads TGTGCCAGCCAAGATTGGGAGGGCGGAGAAGGTGAGCAGTACTTC. It specifies CASQDWEGGEGEQYF.

This clone was observed once. V usage is TRBV5-1 and J usage is TRBJ2-5, with D maybe TRBD1 (6 bases). Between the trimmed V and J ends, which lost 7 bases and 5 bases, there was a span of 15 bases. CDR1 is SGHRS and CDR2 is YFSETQ in the germline V gene. CDR3 length: 13 residues. DNA for the CDR3: TGCGCCAGCGGACGGGCAGGGGAGGAGACCCAGTACTTC. This sequence encodes CASGRAGEETQYF.

The chain employs TRBV7-9 and TRBJ2-6; either TRBD1 or TRBD2 may fit D (5 bases each). Trimming took 6 bases from V and 2 from J, leaving 8 bases between them. Per germline, CDR1 SEHNR and CDR2 FQNEAQ (reference sequence). The CDR3 contains 14 residues. DNA for the CDR3: TGTGCCAGCAGGCTGGGGGCTGGGGCCAACGTCCTGACTTTC. Protein: CASRLGAGANVLTF.

The rearrangement joins TRBV6-1 to TRBJ2-7; the D is unclear. From germline, CDR1 is MNHNS and CDR2 SASEGT. Trimming shortened V by 6 bases and J by 7 bases, and 10 bases separated the two germline ends. The CDR3 loop spans 11 amino acids. The CDR3 DNA sequence: TGTGCCAGCAGCTTGATGGGAGAGCAGTACTTC. Translated, it gives CASSLMGEQYF.

This clone occurred once. The V and J genes are TRBV6-5 and TRBJ2-3; 7 nucleotides line up with TRBD2. With V trimmed by 3 bases and J by 2 bases, 5 bases remained unmatched. CDR1 MNHEY and CDR2 SVGAGI come from the germline V gene. The CDR3 covers 15 residues. The CDR3 DNA reads as TGTGCCAGCAGTTATGGGGGGGGGTACACAGATACGCAGTATTTT. Residues: CASSYGGGYTDTQYF.

The genes are TRBV7-3 and TRBJ1-1; 9 nucleotides agree with TRBD1. The CDR3 extends over 13 amino acids. Germline V gene data show CDR1 as SGHTA and CDR2 as FQGTGA. J gave up 4 bases and V 6 bases, and 3 bases lay outside the gene matches. The CDR3 loop is CASRLTGGTEAFF. CDR3 in DNA: TGTGCCAGCAGATTGACAGGGGGCACTGAAGCTTTCTTT. Combining the CDR3 with reference TRBV7-3 and TRBJ1-1 gives the whole variable domain GAGVSQTPSNKVTEKGKYVELRCDPISGHTALYWYRQSLGQGPEFLIYFQGTGAADDSGLPNDRFFAVRPEGSVSTLKIQRTERGDSAVYLCASRLTGGTEAFFGQGTRLTVV.

In DNA form, the CDR3 reads TGTGCCAGCAGCCAAGGAGCAGGGCTCAATCAGCCCCAGCATTTT. This encodes CASSQGAGLNQPQHF. This sequence joins TRBV4-2 and TRBJ1-5, with D tentatively TRBD1 (5 bases). There are 15 residues in the CDR3. The germline CDR1 and CDR2 sequences are LGHNA and YNFKEQ. The V gene lost 1 base and the J gene lost 3 bases, with 10 bases spanning the gap.

The chain is built from TRBV18 and TRBJ1-2; possibly TRBD1 for D (6 bases). Trimming took 3 bases from V and 0 from J, leaving 11 bases between them. Germline V gives CDR1 KGHSH, CDR2 LQKENI. The CDR3 covers 15 residues. The CDR3 reads CASSPEQGSNYGYTF. DNA of the CDR3: TGTGCCAGCTCACCCGAACAGGGCTCTAACTATGGCTACACCTTC.

The chain is built from TRBV6-5 and TRBJ2-7; TRBD1 matches 7 bases. V was pared by 5 bases and J by 2 bases, with 9 bases of the junction left unmatched. The CDR3 has 15 residues. In germline, CDR1 is MNHEY, CDR2 SVGAGI. CDR3 sequence: CASSIQTGRTYEQYF. As DNA, the CDR3 is TGTGCCAGCAGTATCCAGACAGGGAGAACCTACGAGCAGTACTTC.

The chain combines TRBV19 with TRBJ1-5; 9 nucleotides agree with TRBD1. V trimming: 1 base; J trimming: 10 bases; junction bases outside the gene matches: 11. The germline V gene has CDR1 LNHDA and CDR2 SQIVND (reference sequence). The CDR3 loop spans 16 amino acids. CDR3 residues: CASSIAYRDRVHPQHF. CDR3 in DNA: TGTGCCAGTAGTATAGCGTACCGGGACAGGGTACATCCCCAGCATTTT.

J is TRBJ2-7 and V is TRBV7-9; TRBD2 matches at 8 bases. The length of the CDR3 is 16 residues. The junction had 5 bases not matched to a gene; V was cut back by 1 base and J by 0 bases. Germline-derived CDR1 and CDR2 are SEHNR and FQNEAQ (reference sequence). In DNA form, the CDR3 reads TGTGCCAGCAGCTTAGATGTAGCGGGAAGCTCCTACGAGCAGTACTTC. Translated, it gives CASSLDVAGSSYEQYF.

The chain carries TRBV19 and TRBJ2-3; 7 bases are a match to TRBD1. This CDR3 comprises 13 residues. J lost 6 bases, V lost 6 bases, and 6 bases had no gene match. CDR1 is LNHDA, CDR2 SQIVND, per germline (reference sequence). CDR3: CASSDRVWDTQYF. The DNA of the CDR3 is TGTGCCAGTAGCGACAGGGTTTGGGATACGCAGTATTTT. Based on the CDR3 plus reference TRBV19 and TRBJ2-3, the full variable domain is DGGITQSPKYLFRKEGQNVTLSCEQNLNHDAMYWYRQDPGQGLRLIYYSQIVNDFQKGDIAEGYSVSREKKESFPLTVTSAQKNPTAFYLCASSDRVWDTQYFGPGTRLTVL.